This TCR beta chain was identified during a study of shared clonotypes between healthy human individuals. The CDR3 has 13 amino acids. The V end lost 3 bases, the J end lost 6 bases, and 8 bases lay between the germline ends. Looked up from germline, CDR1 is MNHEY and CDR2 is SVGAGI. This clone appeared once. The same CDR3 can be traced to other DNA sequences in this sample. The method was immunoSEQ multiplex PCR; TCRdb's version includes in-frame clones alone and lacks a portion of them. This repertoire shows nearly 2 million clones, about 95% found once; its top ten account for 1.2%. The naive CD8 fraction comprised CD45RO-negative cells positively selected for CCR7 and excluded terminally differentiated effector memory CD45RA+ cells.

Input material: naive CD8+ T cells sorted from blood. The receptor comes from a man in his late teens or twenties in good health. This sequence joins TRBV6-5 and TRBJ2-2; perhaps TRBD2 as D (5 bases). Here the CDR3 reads CASSYAGAGELFF. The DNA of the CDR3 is TGTGCCAGCAGTTATGCGGGTGCCGGGGAGCTGTTTTTT.